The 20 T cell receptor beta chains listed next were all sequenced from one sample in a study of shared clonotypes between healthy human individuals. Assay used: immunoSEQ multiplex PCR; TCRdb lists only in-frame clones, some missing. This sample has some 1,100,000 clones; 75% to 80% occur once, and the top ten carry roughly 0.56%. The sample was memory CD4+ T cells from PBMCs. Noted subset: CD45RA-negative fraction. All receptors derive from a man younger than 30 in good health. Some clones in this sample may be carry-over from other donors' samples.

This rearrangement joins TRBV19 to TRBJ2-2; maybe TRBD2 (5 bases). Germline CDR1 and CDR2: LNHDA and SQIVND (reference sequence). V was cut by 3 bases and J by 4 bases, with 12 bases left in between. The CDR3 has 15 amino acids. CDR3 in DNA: TGTGCCAGTAGTATTCCGGCAGAGGGCACCGGGGAGCTGTTTTTT. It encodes CASSIPAEGTGELFF.

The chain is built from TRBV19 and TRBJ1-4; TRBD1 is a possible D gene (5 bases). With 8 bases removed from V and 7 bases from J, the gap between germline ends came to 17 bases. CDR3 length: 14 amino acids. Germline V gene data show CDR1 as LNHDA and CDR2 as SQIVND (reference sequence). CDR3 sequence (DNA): TGTGCCAGTTCCCTGGTGGGGGAGCGTGAAAAACTGTTTTTT. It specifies CASSLVGEREKLFF.

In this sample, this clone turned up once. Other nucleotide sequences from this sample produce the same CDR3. The chain's CDR3 is CASSLGQGADTQYF. In nucleotides, the CDR3 is TGCGCCAGCAGCTTGGGGCAGGGAGCAGATACGCAGTATTTT. The chain has TRBV5-1 and TRBJ2-3; D is tentatively TRBD1 or TRBD2 (5 bases each). The germline gives CDR1 SGHRS, CDR2 YFSETQ. With 0 bases removed from V and 4 bases from J, the gap between germline ends came to 9 bases. This CDR3 contains 14 residues.

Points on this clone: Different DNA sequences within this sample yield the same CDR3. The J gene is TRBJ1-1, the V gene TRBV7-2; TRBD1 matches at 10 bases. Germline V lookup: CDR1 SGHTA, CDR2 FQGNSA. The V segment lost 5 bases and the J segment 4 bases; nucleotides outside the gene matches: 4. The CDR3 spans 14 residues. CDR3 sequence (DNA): TGTGCCAGCAGCCTACGGACAGGGGGCACTGAAGCTTTCTTT. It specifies CASSLRTGGTEAFF.

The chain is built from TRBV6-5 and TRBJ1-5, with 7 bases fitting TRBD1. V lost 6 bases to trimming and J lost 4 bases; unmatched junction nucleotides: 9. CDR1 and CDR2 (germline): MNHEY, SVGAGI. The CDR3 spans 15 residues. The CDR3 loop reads CASRPGGVGNQPQHF. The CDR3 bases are TGTGCCAGCAGACCAGGGGGGGTTGGGAATCAGCCCCAGCATTTT.

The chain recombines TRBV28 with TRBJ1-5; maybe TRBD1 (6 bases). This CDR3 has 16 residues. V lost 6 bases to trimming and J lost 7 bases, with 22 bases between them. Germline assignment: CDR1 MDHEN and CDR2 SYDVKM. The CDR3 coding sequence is TGTGCCAGCAGCACGAAAAAACAGGGATATGGGCAGCCCCAGCATTTT. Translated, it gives CASSTKKQGYGQPQHF.

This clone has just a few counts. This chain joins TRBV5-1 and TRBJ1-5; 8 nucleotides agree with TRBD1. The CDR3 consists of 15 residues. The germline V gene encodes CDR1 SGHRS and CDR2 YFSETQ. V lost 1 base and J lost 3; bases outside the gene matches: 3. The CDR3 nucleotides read TGCGCCAGCAGCTTGTCGGGACAGGTCAATCAGCCCCAGCATTTT. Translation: CASSLSGQVNQPQHF.

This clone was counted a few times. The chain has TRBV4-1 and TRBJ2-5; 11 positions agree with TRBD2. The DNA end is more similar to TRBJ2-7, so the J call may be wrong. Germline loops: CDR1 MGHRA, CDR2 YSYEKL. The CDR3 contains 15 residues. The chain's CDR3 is CASSQGLAGGYEQYF. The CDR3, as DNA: TGCGCCAGCAGCCAAGGGCTAGCGGGAGGCTACGAGCAGTACTTC.

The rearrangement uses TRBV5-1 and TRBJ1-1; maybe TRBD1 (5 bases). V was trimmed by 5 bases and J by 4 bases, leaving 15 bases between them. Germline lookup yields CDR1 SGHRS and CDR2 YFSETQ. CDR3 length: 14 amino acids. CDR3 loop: CASRMTSGATEAFF. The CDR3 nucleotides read TGCGCCAGCAGGATGACATCCGGGGCCACTGAAGCTTTCTTT.

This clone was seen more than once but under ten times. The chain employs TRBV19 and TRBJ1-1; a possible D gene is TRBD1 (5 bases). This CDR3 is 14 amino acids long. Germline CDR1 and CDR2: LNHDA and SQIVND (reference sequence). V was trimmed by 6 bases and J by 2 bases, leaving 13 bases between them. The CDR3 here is CASSLGQKNTEAFF. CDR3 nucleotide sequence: TGTGCCAGTAGCCTGGGGCAGAAAAACACTGAAGCTTTCTTT.

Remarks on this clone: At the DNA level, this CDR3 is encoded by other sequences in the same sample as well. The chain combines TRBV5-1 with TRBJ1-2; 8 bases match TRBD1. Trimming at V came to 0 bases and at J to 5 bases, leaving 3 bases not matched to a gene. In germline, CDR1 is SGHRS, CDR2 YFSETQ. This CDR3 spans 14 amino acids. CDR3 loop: CASSLGTGLYGYTF. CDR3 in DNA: TGCGCCAGCAGCTTGGGGACAGGGTTGTATGGCTACACCTTC.

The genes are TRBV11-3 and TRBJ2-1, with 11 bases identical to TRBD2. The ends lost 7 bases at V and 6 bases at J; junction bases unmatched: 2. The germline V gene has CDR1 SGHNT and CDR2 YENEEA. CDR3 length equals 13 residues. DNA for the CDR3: TGTGCCAGCACCGGGACTAGCGGCAATGAGCAGTTCTTC. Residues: CASTGTSGNEQFF.

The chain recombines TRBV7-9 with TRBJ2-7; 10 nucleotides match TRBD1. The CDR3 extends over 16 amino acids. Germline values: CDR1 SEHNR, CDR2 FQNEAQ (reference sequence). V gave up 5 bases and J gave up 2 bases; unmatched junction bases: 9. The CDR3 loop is CASSEDRGGGTYEQYF. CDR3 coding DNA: TGTGCCAGCAGCGAGGACAGGGGGGGAGGGACCTACGAGCAGTACTTC.

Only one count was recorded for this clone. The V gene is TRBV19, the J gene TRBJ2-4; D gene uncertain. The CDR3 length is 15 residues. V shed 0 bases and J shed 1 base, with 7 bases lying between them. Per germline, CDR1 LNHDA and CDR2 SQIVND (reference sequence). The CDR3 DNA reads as TGTGCCAGTAGTATAGAGGGTCGGGCCAAAAACATTCAGTACTTC. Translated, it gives CASSIEGRAKNIQYF.

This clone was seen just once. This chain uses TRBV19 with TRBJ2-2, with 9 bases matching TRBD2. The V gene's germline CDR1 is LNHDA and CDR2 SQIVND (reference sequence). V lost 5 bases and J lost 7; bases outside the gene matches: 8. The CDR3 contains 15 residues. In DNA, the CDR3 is TGTGCCAGTAGTGGTAGCGGGAGCCTAGGCGGGGAGCTGTTTTTT. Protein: CASSGSGSLGGELFF.

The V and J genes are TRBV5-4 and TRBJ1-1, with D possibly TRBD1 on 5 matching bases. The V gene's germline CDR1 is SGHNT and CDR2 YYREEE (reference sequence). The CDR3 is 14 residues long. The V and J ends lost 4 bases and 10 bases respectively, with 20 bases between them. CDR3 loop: CASSLEGRPGGAFF. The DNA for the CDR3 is TGTGCCAGCAGCCTTGAGGGCAGACCCGGGGGAGCTTTCTTT.

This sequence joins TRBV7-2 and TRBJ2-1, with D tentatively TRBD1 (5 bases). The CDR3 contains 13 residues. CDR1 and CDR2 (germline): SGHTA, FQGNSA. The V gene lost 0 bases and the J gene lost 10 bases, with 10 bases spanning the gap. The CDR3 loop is CASSLAQRQEQFF. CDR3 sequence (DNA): TGTGCCAGCAGCTTAGCCCAGAGACAGGAGCAGTTCTTC.

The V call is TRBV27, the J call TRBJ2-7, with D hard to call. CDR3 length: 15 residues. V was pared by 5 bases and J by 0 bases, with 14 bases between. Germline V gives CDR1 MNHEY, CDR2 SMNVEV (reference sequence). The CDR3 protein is CASSVYPVGSYEQYF. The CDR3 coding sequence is TGTGCCAGCAGTGTATACCCCGTAGGCTCCTACGAGCAGTACTTC.

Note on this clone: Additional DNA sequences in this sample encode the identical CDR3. This CDR3 reads CASSLSRGPYEQYF. The CDR3 region has the DNA TGTGCCAGCAGTTTAAGCAGGGGGCCTTACGAGCAGTACTTC. The chain has TRBV28 and TRBJ2-7; 8 bases agree with TRBD1. V lost 2 bases to trimming and J lost 4 bases; unmatched junction nucleotides: 4. Germline CDR1 reads MDHEN; CDR2 reads SYDVKM. CDR3 length: 14 residues.

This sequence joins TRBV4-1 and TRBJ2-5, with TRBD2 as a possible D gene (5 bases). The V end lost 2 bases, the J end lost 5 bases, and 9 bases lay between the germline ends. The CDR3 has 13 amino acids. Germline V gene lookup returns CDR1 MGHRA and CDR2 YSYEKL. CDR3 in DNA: TGCGCCAGCAGCCAATTGGTAGCGGAGACCCAGTACTTC. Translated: CASSQLVAETQYF.